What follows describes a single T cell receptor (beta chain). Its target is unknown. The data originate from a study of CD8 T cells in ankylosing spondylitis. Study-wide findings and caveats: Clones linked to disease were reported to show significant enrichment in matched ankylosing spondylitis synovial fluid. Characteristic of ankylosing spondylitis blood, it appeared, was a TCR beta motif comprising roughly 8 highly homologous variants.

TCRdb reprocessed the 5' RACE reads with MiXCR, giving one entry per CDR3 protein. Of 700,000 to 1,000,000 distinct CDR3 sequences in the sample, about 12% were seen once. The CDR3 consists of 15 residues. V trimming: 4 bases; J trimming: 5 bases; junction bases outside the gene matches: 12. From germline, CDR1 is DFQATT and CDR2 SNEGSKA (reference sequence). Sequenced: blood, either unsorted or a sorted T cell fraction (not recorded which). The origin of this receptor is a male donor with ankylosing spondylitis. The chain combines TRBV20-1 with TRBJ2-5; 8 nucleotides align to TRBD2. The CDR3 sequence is CSATGLGQRSETQYF. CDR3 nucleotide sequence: TGCAGTGCTACGGGACTAGGCCAGAGGTCGGAGACCCAGTACTTC.